The 13 T cell receptor beta chains in this list originate from one sample, sequenced in a study of Ad26.COV2.S vaccination and SARS-CoV-2 variants. Indicated treatment: 19 received Ad26.COV2.S at low or high dose, single or two shots; roughly 5 received placebo; per-sample allocation not given. Day 63 after the first vaccine or placebo injection was the time point for sampling. The data were produced by immunoSEQ multiplex PCR, yet TCRdb's version contains in-frame clones alone and is incomplete. This sample has 350,000 to 450,000 clones, with about nine tenths found just once. The sample here was peripheral blood, taken in a trial of Ad26.COV2.S vaccine versus placebo. Every receptor here comes from a person aged 18-60 years who received the Ad26.COV2.S COVID-19 vaccine or a placebo.

A single count supports this clone. The CDR3 protein is CASSFGLGKEQYF. CDR3 sequence (DNA): TGTGCCAGCAGCTTTGGGCTGGGGAAGGAGCAGTACTTC. The chain is built from TRBV7-2 and TRBJ2-7, with D hard to call. V was pared by 3 bases and J by 7 bases, with 13 bases between. The CDR3 has 13 amino acids. Germline V gene lookup returns CDR1 SGHTA and CDR2 FQGNSA.

The chain recombines TRBV13 with TRBJ1-2; 7 bases are a match to TRBD1. Germline values: CDR1 PRHDT, CDR2 FYEKMQ (reference sequence). This CDR3 has 14 amino acids. Trimming took 7 bases from V and 7 from J; bases not matched to a gene: 12. The CDR3 reads CASTVGRGRGGYTF. CDR3 nucleotide sequence: TGTGCCAGCACCGTGGGGAGGGGGCGCGGTGGCTACACCTTC.

This chain links TRBV7-2 with TRBJ1-6; tentatively, D is TRBD1 (5 bases). V lost 1 base and J lost 7, with 14 bases in between. From germline, CDR1 is SGHTA and CDR2 FQGNSA. The CDR3 sequence is 16 residues long. The CDR3 here is CASSLEGELPNSPLHF. The CDR3 DNA is TGTGCCAGCAGCTTAGAAGGGGAGCTACCCAATTCACCCCTCCACTTT.

A word on this clone: This specimen includes other DNA sequences encoding the same CDR3. CDR3 nucleotide sequence: TGTGCCAGCAGTTTAGGACGCACCTACGAGCAGTACTTC. Its translation: CASSLGRTYEQYF. The chain uses TRBV12-3 or TRBV12-4 and TRBJ2-7; D is unclear. The CDR3 covers 13 residues. Trimming pared 1 base from V and 2 bases from J, leaving 6 bases between.

Turning to this clone: The junction differs from germline at one of its ends, possibly a read error. The CDR3 protein is CEPGQGPGNTIYF. The CDR3 nucleotides are TGCGAACCGGGACAGGGGCCGGGAAACACCATATATTTT. The chain carries TRBV6-5 and TRBJ1-3; 10 nucleotides align to TRBD1. Germline lookup yields CDR1 MNHEY and CDR2 SVGAGI. The CDR3 length is 13 residues.

The V gene is TRBV5-1, the J gene TRBJ1-6, with D perhaps matching TRBD1 (5 bases). Germline V gene lookup returns CDR1 SGHRS and CDR2 YFSETQ. Trimming shortened V by 2 bases and J by 2 bases, and 8 bases separated the two germline ends. CDR3 length equals 15 residues. CDR3 nucleotide sequence: TGCGCCAGCAGCTTTGGACAAACCTATAATTCACCCCTCCACTTT. Its protein product is CASSFGQTYNSPLHF.

The chain carries TRBV18 and TRBJ2-3; D perhaps matches TRBD2 (5 bases). The CDR3 length is 15 residues. V was shortened by 1 base and J by 2 bases, with 10 bases between the two germline ends. CDR1 is KGHSH and CDR2 is LQKENI in the germline V gene. The CDR3 region is CASSPRLAITDTQYF. DNA of the CDR3: TGTGCCAGCTCACCACGATTAGCGATCACAGATACGCAGTATTTT.

The chain couples TRBV12-5 to TRBJ1-1; no firm D call. Trimming cost V 6 bases and J 1 base, with 9 bases left between them. The CDR3 has 13 residues. Per germline, CDR1 LGHNT and CDR2 FRNRAP. The CDR3 bases are TGTGCTAGTGGCTCCAGCAGGAACACTGAAGCTTTCTTT. Its protein product is CASGSSRNTEAFF. The full variable domain, rest sourced from reference TRBV12-5 and TRBJ1-1, is DARVTQTPRHKVTEMGQEVTMRCQPILGHNTVFWYRQTMMQGLELLAYFRNRAPLDDSGMPKDRFSAEMPDATLATLKIQPSEPRDSAVYFCASGSSRNTEAFFGQGTRLTVV.

The CDR3 region is CASSKQGLHEKLFF. The CDR3 DNA follows: TGTGCCAGCAGCAAACAGGGTCTTCATGAAAAACTGTTTTTT. This rearrangement joins TRBV6-5 to TRBJ1-4, with D possibly being TRBD1 (6 bases). Trimming removed 6 bases from V and 6 bases from J, with 14 bases in between. Germline lookup yields CDR1 MNHEY and CDR2 SVGAGI. The CDR3 has 14 amino acids.

The CDR3 region is CASSLRERKETQYF. For the CDR3, the DNA is TGTGCCAGCAGCTTAAGGGAGAGGAAAGAGACCCAGTACTTC. J is TRBJ2-5 and V is TRBV7-9, with a possible D match to TRBD2 (5 bases). The V gene lost 2 bases and the J gene lost 3 bases, with 10 bases spanning the gap. Germline V CDR1 and CDR2: SEHNR, FQNEAQ (reference sequence). CDR3 length: 14 amino acids. Complete variable domain (other parts from reference TRBV7-9 and TRBJ2-5): DTGVSQNPRHKITKRGQNVTFRCDPISEHNRLYWYRQTLGQGPEFLTYFQNEAQLEKSRLLSDRFSAERPKGSFSTLEIQRTEQGDSAMYLCASSLRERKETQYFGPGTRLLVL.

This clone is a singleton in its sample. The V call is TRBV13, the J call TRBJ2-3, with D unresolved. Germline lookup yields CDR1 PRHDT and CDR2 FYEKMQ (reference sequence). CDR3 length equals 14 residues. V shed 0 bases and J shed 2 bases, with 6 bases lying between them. The CDR3 is CASSLGSTTDTQYF. The CDR3 nucleotides are TGTGCCAGCAGCTTAGGATCCACCACAGATACGCAGTATTTT.

The chain links TRBV7-6 to TRBJ1-3; 10 bases are a match to TRBD1. With V trimmed by 5 bases and J by 3 bases, 4 bases remained unmatched. Germline CDR1 is SGHVS and CDR2 is FNYEAQ. This CDR3 has 15 amino acids. The CDR3 loop reads CASSPRTGGGNTIYF. Here the CDR3 DNA reads TGTGCCAGCAGCCCGCGGACAGGGGGTGGAAACACCATATATTTT.

The chain has TRBV30 and TRBJ2-7; TRBD2 matches 7 bases. The CDR3 runs 17 residues. CDR1 is GTSNPN and CDR2 is SVGIG in the germline V gene (reference sequence). After removal of 0 bases from V and 1 base from J, the junction contained 12 bases not matched to a gene. This CDR3 is CAWSVRVLMGGSYEQYF. The CDR3 DNA reads TGTGCCTGGAGTGTACGGGTGCTAATGGGGGGGTCCTACGAGCAGTACTTC.